This T cell receptor (beta chain) comes out of a study of cytomegalovirus exposure and HLA in healthy donors. Study context: Most genotyped donors, around four fifths of around 370, had Caucasian-associated genetic ancestry.

Researchers ran the PCR with 60 Vbeta and 13 Jbeta primers. Profiling relied on immunoSEQ multiplex PCR, and the TCRdb table lists in-frame clones only, not all of them. The table lists approximately 150,000 clones, 60% to 80% of them singletons. Germline V gene data show CDR1 as MDHEN and CDR2 as SYDVKM. This CDR3 has 15 residues. Trimming stripped 3 bases from V and 2 bases from J, with 12 bases between. Only a few counts were recorded for this clone. Antigen: not known. Study-wide results and limits: TCR beta V- and J-gene trimming was later associated with a missense DCLRE1C variant. Common viral pathogens seemed to be connected with several of the most significant clusters, according to a later analysis. With DRB1 most and HLA-C fewest, TCR association rates differed between HLA loci in a later analysis.

The receptor was isolated from a man in his sixties in good health and CMV-seronegative. Sequences were obtained from PBMCs. The V call is TRBV28, the J call TRBJ2-3, with D maybe TRBD1 (5 bases). In DNA, the CDR3 is TGTGCCAGCAGTTTTAGGGCGGACAACACAGATACGCAGTATTTT. It is translated as CASSFRADNTDTQYF.